This T cell receptor (beta chain) is from a study of blood T cell repertoires in COVID-19. Background on the study: Acute-phase and convalescent COVID-19 samples originated in the United States, Italy and Spain.

Trimming left V 5 bases short and J 5 bases short, with 15 bases between. The CDR3 is made up of 15 amino acids. Germline V gives CDR1 MNHEY, CDR2 SMNVEV (reference sequence). Assay used: immunoSEQ multiplex PCR; TCRdb lists only in-frame clones, some missing. Of about 250,000 clones listed, 88% were seen once; the top ten hold roughly 6%. Material: peripheral blood. The chain employs TRBV27 and TRBJ2-2, with D maybe TRBD2 (5 bases). The TCR originated in a woman between 25 and 40 years old with COVID-19, enrolled during active disease. The CDR3 here is CASSPVGSLTGELFF. In DNA form, the CDR3 reads TGTGCCAGCAGTCCAGTGGGGAGTTTAACCGGGGAGCTGTTTTTT.